The 27 T cell receptor beta chains below come from one sample, sequenced in a study of regulatory T cells in long-lasting Graves disease. The sample's time point: newly diagnosed GD, antithyroid drugs for less than 3 months. Extracted PBMC RNA gave rise to the TCR library. Relying on iRepertoire HTBI primers and Arm-PCR of CDR3 regions, the team built TCR beta libraries. TCRdb redid the calling of the multiplex PCR reads with MiXCR, one entry per CDR3 protein. The sample holds roughly 220,000 distinct CDR3 sequences, around 19% seen once. The starting material was peripheral blood mononuclear cells (PBMCs), obtained at new diagnosis, from a patient treated with antithyroid drugs. These receptor sequences come from a female donor with Graves disease.

V and J are TRBV12-3 or TRBV12-4 and TRBJ2-1; possibly TRBD2 for D (5 bases). The CDR3 consists of 15 residues. V shed 3 bases and J shed 6 bases, with 15 bases lying between them. The CDR3 loop reads CASSFPLTLANEQFF. The DNA of the CDR3 is TGTGCCAGCAGTTTTCCCCTCACCCTAGCCAATGAGCAGTTCTTC.

This clonotype occurred many times. This chain uses TRBV6-2 or TRBV6-3 with TRBJ1-1; 7 bases are shared with TRBD1. The J segment lost 6 bases and the V segment lost 6 bases, leaving 7 bases of the junction unmatched. Germline loops: CDR1 MNHEY, CDR2 SVGEGT. The CDR3 has 13 residues. The CDR3 region is CASSLDRDPEAFF. Written as DNA, the CDR3 is TGTGCCAGCAGCCTTGACAGGGACCCTGAAGCTTTCTTT.

The table lists this clonotype with a few counts. The chain combines TRBV19 with TRBJ1-1; TRBD1 is a possible D gene (5 bases). Trimming shortened V by 1 base and J by 5 bases, and 11 bases separated the two germline ends. The CDR3 has 14 residues. Germline V lookup: CDR1 LNHDA, CDR2 SQIVND (reference sequence). The CDR3 sequence is CASSIGGARTEAFF. The DNA of the CDR3 is TGTGCCAGTAGTATAGGCGGGGCTAGGACTGAAGCTTTCTTT.

This clonotype was recorded at least ten times. The rearrangement joins TRBV18 to TRBJ2-7; the D is unclear. Trimming cost V 1 base and J 1 base, with 8 bases left between them. CDR3 length: 14 amino acids. CDR1 is KGHSH and CDR2 is LQKENI in the germline V gene. The CDR3 sequence is CASSPQEQSYEQYF. CDR3 DNA sequence: TGTGCCAGCTCACCACAGGAGCAATCCTACGAGCAGTACTTC.

This clonotype was found many times. This chain joins TRBV7-8 and TRBJ2-7, with TRBD2 matching over 8 bases. J gave up 5 bases and V 7 bases, and 19 bases lay outside the gene matches. This CDR3 is built from 17 residues. Germline values: CDR1 SGHVS, CDR2 FQNEAQ. In DNA, the CDR3 is TGTGCCAGCAACCTACGGGGGGGACTACTGTTCGCCGACGAGCAGTACTTC. Translating it yields CASNLRGGLLFADEQYF. The variable domain in full, with the rest retrieved from reference TRBV7-8 and TRBJ2-7, is GAGVSQSPRYKVAKRGQDVALRCDPISGHVSLFWYQQALGQGPEFLTYFQNEAQLDKSGLPSDRFFAERPEGSVSTLKIQRTQQEDSAVYLCASNLRGGLLFADEQYFGPGTRLTVT.

The chain is built from TRBV6-5 and TRBJ2-2; a possible D gene is TRBD1 (6 bases). The CDR3 contains 15 residues. V was clipped by 4 bases and J by 6 bases, with 15 bases between them. Looked up from germline, CDR1 is MNHEY and CDR2 is SVGAGI. The CDR3 coding sequence is TGTGCCAGCAGTTTTCAGCAGGGGTACGCCGGGGAGCTGTTTTTT. Protein: CASSFQQGYAGELFF.

This clonotype was detected ten times or more. J is TRBJ2-7 and V is TRBV14; D not resolved. This CDR3 has 17 amino acids. In germline, CDR1 is SGHDN, CDR2 FVKESK. Trimming left V 0 bases short and J 6 bases short, with 21 bases between. This CDR3 is CASSQDPYGPAEGEQYF. Written as DNA, the CDR3 is TGTGCCAGCAGCCAAGATCCTTACGGCCCCGCGGAAGGCGAGCAGTACTTC.

A word on this clonotype: A single base separates this from a much larger clone, so it may be a read error. The genes are TRBV9 and TRBJ1-1; D is possibly TRBD1 (5 bases). The germline CDR1 and CDR2 sequences are SGDLS and YYNGEE. The CDR3 has 16 residues. With 2 bases removed from V and 6 bases from J, the gap between germline ends came to 20 bases. DNA for the CDR3: TGTGCCAGCAGCGTCCGGGACTGGCATCCTAATGCTGAAGCTTTCTTT. It translates to CASSVRDWHPNAEAFF.

This clonotype came up many times. The chain has TRBV7-3 and TRBJ2-7; 10 bases align to TRBD1. The CDR3 runs 15 residues. V gave up 1 base and J gave up 7 bases; unmatched junction bases: 7. Germline V gene sequence: CDR1 SGHTA, CDR2 FQGTGA. CDR3: CASSLIRQGAGEQYF. Written as DNA, the CDR3 is TGTGCCAGCAGCTTAATTCGACAGGGGGCGGGTGAGCAGTACTTC.

This clonotype was seen many times. V gene TRBV20-1 combines with J gene TRBJ1-1, with D perhaps TRBD1 (6 bases). CDR1 and CDR2 (germline): DFQATT, SNEGSKA (reference sequence). The CDR3 has 11 amino acids. V shed 6 bases and J shed 10 bases, with 15 bases lying between them. CDR3 nucleotides: TGCAGTGCAAGTCGGGGGGCTGGAGCTTTCTTT. Its translation: CSASRGAGAFF.

In the case of this clonotype: A far more abundant clone sits one base away, making this likely a read error. The conserved phenylalanine or tryptophan normally closing the CDR3 is absent here, so this likely arose from a read error. The V call is TRBV11-3, the J call TRBJ1-2, with TRBD1 as a possible D gene (5 bases). V shed 3 bases and J shed 6 bases, with 11 bases lying between them. Germline CDR1 is SGHNT and CDR2 is YENEEA. This CDR3 comprises 13 residues. CDR3 DNA sequence: TGTGCCAGCAGCTTTACAGGAACCGATGGCTACACCTCC. This translates into CASSFTGTDGYTS.

Turning to this clonotype: This sequence may be a read error, since a much larger clone differs from it by one base. The chain links TRBV6-1 to TRBJ1-4; the match to TRBD1 covers 7 bases. CDR3 length: 14 residues. The germline V gene has CDR1 MNHNS and CDR2 SASEGT. This chain's CDR3 is CAGSPRGFIEKLFF. In nucleotides, the CDR3 is TGTGCCGGCAGTCCCAGGGGGTTCATTGAAAAACTGTTTTTT.

This clonotype has at least ten counts. The chain employs TRBV12-3 or TRBV12-4 and TRBJ2-7; 9 bases line up with TRBD2. With 0 bases clipped from V and 5 bases from J, the junction kept 8 bases outside the gene matches. The CDR3 runs 16 residues. The CDR3 region is CASSLARSIAGDEQYF. The CDR3 nucleotides read TGTGCCAGCAGTTTAGCGCGTTCCATAGCGGGAGACGAGCAGTACTTC.

This clonotype occurred once. Possible read error: a much larger clone is one base away. The V call is TRBV7-9, the J call TRBJ2-2; D not resolved. The CDR3 loop spans 12 amino acids. Germline lookup yields CDR1 SEHNR and CDR2 FQNEAQ (reference sequence). The CDR3 loop is CAISSVAGELFF. In DNA form, the CDR3 reads TGTGCCATCAGCTCCGTCGCCGGGGAGCTGTTTTTT.

The sample holds many counts of this clonotype. The chain uses TRBV13 and TRBJ2-7; TRBD1 aligns across 9 bases. V trimming: 5 bases; J trimming: 3 bases; junction bases outside the gene matches: 8. CDR3 length equals 15 residues. The V gene's germline CDR1 is PRHDT and CDR2 FYEKMQ (reference sequence). CDR3 in amino acids: CASSKGRQGVYEQYF. The CDR3 DNA follows: TGTGCCAGCAGCAAAGGACGACAGGGGGTCTACGAGCAGTACTTC.

This clonotype was observed many times. This sequence joins TRBV20-1 and TRBJ1-1; D perhaps matches TRBD1 (6 bases). The ends were cut back, 0 bases at V and 7 bases at J, with 12 bases in the middle. The CDR3 sequence is 13 residues long. Germline CDR1 is DFQATT and CDR2 is SNEGSKA (reference sequence). The CDR3 sequence is CSARDMGANEAFF. The CDR3 coding sequence is TGCAGTGCTAGAGATATGGGGGCCAATGAAGCTTTCTTT.

The sample holds many counts of this clonotype. The V call is TRBV6-1, the J call TRBJ2-7; 7 bases match TRBD1. Trimming removed 6 bases from V and 5 bases from J; junction bases left unmatched: 1. Germline V gene data show CDR1 as MNHNS and CDR2 as SASEGT. The CDR3 contains 11 residues. The CDR3 region is CASSDRDEQYF. The DNA of the CDR3 is TGTGCCAGCAGCGACAGGGACGAGCAGTACTTC.

This clonotype was detected ten times or more. The rearrangement joins TRBV10-3 to TRBJ2-3; 7 nucleotides align to TRBD1. Germline V lookup: CDR1 ENHRY, CDR2 SYGVKD. This CDR3 is 14 amino acids long. The V segment lost 2 bases and the J segment 4 bases; nucleotides outside the gene matches: 3. CDR3 sequence (DNA): TGTGCCATCAGTGAGGACAGGGAAGCAGATACGCAGTATTTT. Its protein is CAISEDREADTQYF.

This clonotype was detected many times. The chain's CDR3 is CASSLSIAGQGNEKLFF. The CDR3 DNA follows: TGTGCCAGCAGCCTCTCGATCGCGGGACAGGGAAATGAAAAACTGTTTTTT. The chain uses TRBV7-6 and TRBJ1-4; the match to TRBD1 covers 9 bases. The V gene's germline CDR1 is SGHVS and CDR2 FNYEAQ. V shed 5 bases and J 5 bases; nucleotides not matched to a gene: 12. CDR3 length: 17 residues.

Only a few counts were recorded for this clonotype. The V and J genes are TRBV3-1 and TRBJ2-1; 9 bases align to TRBD2. Germline CDR1 and CDR2: LGHDT and YNNKEL (reference sequence). The CDR3 runs 16 residues. Trimming cost V 1 base and J 8 bases; bases outside gene matches: 9. This CDR3 is CASSQARVAGEDEQFF. Here the CDR3 DNA reads TGTGCCAGCAGCCAAGCTCGGGTAGCGGGAGAAGATGAGCAGTTCTTC.

As concerns this clonotype: The conserved phenylalanine or tryptophan normally closing the CDR3 is absent here, so this likely arose from a read error. V is TRBV25-1 and J is TRBJ1-6, with D possibly TRBD1 on 5 matching bases. The CDR3 contains 14 residues. Germline CDR1 is MGHDK and CDR2 is SYGVNS. V was trimmed by 2 bases and J by 7 bases, leaving 9 bases between them. CDR3: CASSEVDRNSPLHS. The DNA for the CDR3 is TGTGCCAGCAGTGAAGTAGACAGAAATTCACCCCTCCACTCT.

This clonotype was counted at least ten times. The chain couples TRBV5-1 to TRBJ2-2; D remains unclear. CDR3 length equals 13 residues. Trimming removed 2 bases from V and 4 bases from J, with 6 bases in between. Germline V gene lookup returns CDR1 SGHRS and CDR2 YFSETQ. CDR3 amino acids: CASSLDFTGELFF. For the CDR3, the DNA is TGCGCCAGCAGCTTAGACTTCACCGGGGAGCTGTTTTTT.

This sequence joins TRBV10-3 and TRBJ2-3; 10 bases line up with TRBD2. The trim removed 10 bases at V and 2 bases at J, leaving 9 bases unmatched. The length of the CDR3 is 15 residues. The germline V gene has CDR1 ENHRY and CDR2 SYGVKD. CDR3 loop: CATRPLAGDTDTQYF. CDR3 nucleotide sequence: TGTGCCACAAGACCGCTAGCGGGGGACACAGATACGCAGTATTTT.

Details on this clonotype: Only one base separates this from a far larger clonotype, so it likely reflects a read error. This chain connects TRBV10-3 to TRBJ2-7; 10 bases fit TRBD2. Germline V gene sequence: CDR1 ENHRY, CDR2 SYGVKD. The ends lost 10 bases at V and 7 bases at J; junction bases unmatched: 10. This CDR3 region has 13 residues. CDR3 bases: TGTGCCACCCTAGCGGGAGAGGGCAATGAGCAGTACTTC. Protein product: CATLAGEGNEQYF.

In this sample, this clonotype turned up many times. This chain uses TRBV20-1 with TRBJ2-4; 8 bases line up with TRBD1. With 3 bases clipped from V and 8 bases from J, the junction kept 3 bases outside the gene matches. The CDR3 loop spans 12 amino acids. The germline CDR1 and CDR2 sequences are DFQATT and SNEGSKA (reference sequence). The CDR3 region is CSASGQGDIQYF. The CDR3, as DNA: TGCAGTGCTAGCGGACAGGGAGACATTCAGTACTTC.

This clonotype was recorded at least ten times. The chain has TRBV6-1 and TRBJ2-7, with 9 bases that match TRBD2. The CDR3 has 15 residues. V lost 3 bases and J lost 0; bases outside the gene matches: 3. In germline, CDR1 is MNHNS, CDR2 SASEGT. CDR3 nucleotide sequence: TGTGCCAGCAGTGACCTTAGCGGGAGCTCCTACGAGCAGTACTTC. It encodes CASSDLSGSSYEQYF.

This clonotype has only one observation. The V gene is TRBV10-3, the J gene TRBJ2-7, with 9 bases aligning to TRBD1. Germline assignment: CDR1 ENHRY and CDR2 SYGVKD. CDR3 length: 14 residues. Losses at the gene ends were 5 bases for V and 5 bases for J; bases not matched to a gene: 7. The CDR3 DNA follows: TGTGCCATCAGTCCCGGGACAGGGAAGAACGAGCAGTACTTC. Translation: CAISPGTGKNEQYF.